This T cell receptor beta chain originates from a study of cytomegalovirus exposure and HLA in healthy donors. PCR amplification relied on 60 Vbeta primers (plus 13 Jbeta primers). Data came from immunoSEQ multiplex PCR; TCRdb stores just in-frame clones and leaves some out. This sample has some 170,000 clones, with roughly four fifths found just once. The TCR sequence derives from a woman between 45 and 60 years old in good health and CMV-seropositive. Sequencing was performed on PBMCs.

CDR3: CASSVTDTKTQETQYF. The CDR3 DNA reads TGTGCCAGCAGCGTAACGGACACGAAGACACAAGAGACCCAGTACTTC. The chain joins TRBV9 to TRBJ2-5, with a possible D match to TRBD1 (5 bases). This CDR3 spans 16 amino acids. Trimming cost V 1 base and J 2 bases, with 15 bases left between them. CDR1 and CDR2 from the germline V gene are SGDLS and YYNGEE.